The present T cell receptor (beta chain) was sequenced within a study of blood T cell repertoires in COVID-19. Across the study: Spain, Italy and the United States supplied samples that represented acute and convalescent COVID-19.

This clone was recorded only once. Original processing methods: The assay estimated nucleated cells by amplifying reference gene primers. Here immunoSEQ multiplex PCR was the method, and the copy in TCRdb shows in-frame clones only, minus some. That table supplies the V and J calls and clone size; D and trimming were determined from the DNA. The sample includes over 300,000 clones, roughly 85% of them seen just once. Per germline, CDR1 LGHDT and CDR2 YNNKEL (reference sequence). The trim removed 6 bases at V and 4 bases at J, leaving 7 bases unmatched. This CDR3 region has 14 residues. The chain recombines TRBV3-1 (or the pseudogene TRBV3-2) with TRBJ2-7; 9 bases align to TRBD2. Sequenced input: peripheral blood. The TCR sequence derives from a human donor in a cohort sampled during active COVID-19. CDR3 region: CASRRSGGNYEQYF. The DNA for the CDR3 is TGTGCCAGCAGACGGAGCGGGGGGAATTACGAGCAGTACTTC.